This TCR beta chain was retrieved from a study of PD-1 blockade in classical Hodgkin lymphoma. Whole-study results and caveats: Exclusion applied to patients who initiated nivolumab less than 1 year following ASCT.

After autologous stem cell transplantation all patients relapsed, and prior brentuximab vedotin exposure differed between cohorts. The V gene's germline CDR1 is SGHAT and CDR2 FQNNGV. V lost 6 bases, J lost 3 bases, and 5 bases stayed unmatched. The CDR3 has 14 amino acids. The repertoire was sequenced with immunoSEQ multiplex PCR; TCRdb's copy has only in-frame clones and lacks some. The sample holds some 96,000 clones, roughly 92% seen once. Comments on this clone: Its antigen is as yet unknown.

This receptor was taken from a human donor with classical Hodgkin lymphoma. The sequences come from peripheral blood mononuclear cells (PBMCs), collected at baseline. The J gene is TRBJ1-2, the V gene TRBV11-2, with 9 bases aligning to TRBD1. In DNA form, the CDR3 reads TGTGCCAGCAGTATACAGGGGGCTCACTATGGCTACACCTTC. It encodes CASSIQGAHYGYTF.